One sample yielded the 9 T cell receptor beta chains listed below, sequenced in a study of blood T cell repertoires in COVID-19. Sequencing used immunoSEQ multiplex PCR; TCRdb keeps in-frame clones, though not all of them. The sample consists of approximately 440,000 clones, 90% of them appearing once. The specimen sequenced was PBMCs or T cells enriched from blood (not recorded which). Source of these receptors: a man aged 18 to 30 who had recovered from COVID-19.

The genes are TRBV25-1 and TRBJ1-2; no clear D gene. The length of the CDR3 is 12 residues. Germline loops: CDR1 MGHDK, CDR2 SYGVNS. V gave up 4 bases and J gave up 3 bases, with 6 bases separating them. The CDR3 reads CASSVADYGYTF. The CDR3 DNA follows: TGTGCCAGCAGTGTGGCGGACTATGGCTACACCTTC.

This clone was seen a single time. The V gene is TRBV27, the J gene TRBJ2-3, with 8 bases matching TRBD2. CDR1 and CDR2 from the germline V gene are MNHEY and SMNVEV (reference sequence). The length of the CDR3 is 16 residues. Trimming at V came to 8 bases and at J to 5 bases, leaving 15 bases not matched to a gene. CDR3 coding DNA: TGTGCCAGCTCCCCCGATCGGCGCGCGGGGGGAGATACGCAGTATTTT. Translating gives CASSPDRRAGGDTQYF.

This CDR3 reads CASSVASGGAGDTQYF. In nucleotides, the CDR3 is TGTGCCAGCAGCGTAGCTAGCGGGGGGGCCGGAGATACGCAGTATTTT. The chain is built from TRBV9 and TRBJ2-3; 12 nucleotides agree with TRBD2. Per germline, CDR1 SGDLS and CDR2 YYNGEE. The CDR3 is made up of 16 amino acids. V lost 0 bases to trimming and J lost 5 bases; unmatched junction nucleotides: 4. Filled out from reference TRBV9 and TRBJ2-3, the complete variable domain reads DSGVTQTPKHLITATGQRVTLRCSPRSGDLSVYWYQQSLDQGLQFLIQYYNGEERAKGNILERFSAQQFPDLHSELNLSSLELGDSALYFCASSVASGGAGDTQYFGPGTRLTVL.

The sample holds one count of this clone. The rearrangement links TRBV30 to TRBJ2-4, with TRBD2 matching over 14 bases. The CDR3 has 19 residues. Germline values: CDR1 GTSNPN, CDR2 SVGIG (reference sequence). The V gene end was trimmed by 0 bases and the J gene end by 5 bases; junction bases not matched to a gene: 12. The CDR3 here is CAWSVLRTSGRMGQNIQYF. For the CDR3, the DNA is TGTGCCTGGAGTGTACTTAGGACTAGCGGGAGGATGGGTCAAAACATTCAGTACTTC.

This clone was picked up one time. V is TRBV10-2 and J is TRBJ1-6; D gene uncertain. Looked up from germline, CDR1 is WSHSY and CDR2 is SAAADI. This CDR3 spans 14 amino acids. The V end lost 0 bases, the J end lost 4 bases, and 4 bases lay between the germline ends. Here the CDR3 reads CASSESGYNSPLHF. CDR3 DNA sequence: TGCGCCAGCAGTGAGTCCGGTTATAATTCACCCCTCCACTTT.

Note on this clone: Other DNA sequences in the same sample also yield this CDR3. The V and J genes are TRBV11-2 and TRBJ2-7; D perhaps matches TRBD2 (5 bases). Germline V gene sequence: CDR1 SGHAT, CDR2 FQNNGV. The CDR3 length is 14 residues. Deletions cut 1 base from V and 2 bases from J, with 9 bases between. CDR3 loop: CASSLVRGTYEQYF. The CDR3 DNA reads TGTGCCAGCAGCTTAGTTAGAGGGACCTACGAGCAGTACTTC.

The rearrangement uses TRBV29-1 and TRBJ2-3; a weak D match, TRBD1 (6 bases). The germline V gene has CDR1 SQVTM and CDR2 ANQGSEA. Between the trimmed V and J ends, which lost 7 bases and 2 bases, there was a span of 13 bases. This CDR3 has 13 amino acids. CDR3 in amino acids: CSARTANTDTQYF. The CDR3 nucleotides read TGCAGCGCAAGGACAGCCAACACAGATACGCAGTATTTT.

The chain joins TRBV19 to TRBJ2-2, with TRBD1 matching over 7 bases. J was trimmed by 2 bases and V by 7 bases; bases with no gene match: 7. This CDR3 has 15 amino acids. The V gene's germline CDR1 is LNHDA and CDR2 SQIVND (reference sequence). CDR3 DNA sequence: TGTGCCAGTAAAATGGGACAGACTAACACCGGGGAGCTGTTTTTT. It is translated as CASKMGQTNTGELFF.

The CDR3 DNA reads as TGTGCCAGCAGCGTATCAGGGGGCGCGCTGAACACTGAAGCTTTCTTT. It codes for CASSVSGGALNTEAFF. The chain uses TRBV9 and TRBJ1-1; 8 bases agree with TRBD1. The CDR3 is 16 residues long. CDR1 and CDR2 from the germline V gene are SGDLS and YYNGEE. Trimming cost V 1 base and J 0 bases; bases outside gene matches: 5.